Following are 27 T cell receptor beta chains from one sample sequenced in a study of CD8 T cells in ankylosing spondylitis. Each CDR3 protein gets one entry after TCRdb re-called the 5' RACE reads with MiXCR. The sample has fewer than 550,000 distinct CDR3 sequences, roughly 5.3% seen once. Study-wide results and limits: What appeared characteristic of ankylosing spondylitis blood was a TCR beta motif of about eight highly homologous variants.

Their antigens remain unidentified. The sequenced sample was blood, either unsorted or a sorted T cell fraction (not recorded which). All receptors derive from a male donor with ankylosing spondylitis.

In its sample, this clonotype was seen many times. The chain carries TRBV5-1 and TRBJ2-1; TRBD2 matches 10 bases. Trimming removed 3 bases from V and 0 bases from J; junction bases left unmatched: 6. CDR1 and CDR2 (germline): SGHRS, YFSETQ. The CDR3 contains 17 residues. The CDR3 coding sequence is TGCGCCAGCAGCTCCGGACTAGCGGCTTACTCCTACAATGAGCAGTTCTTC. Translation: CASSSGLAAYSYNEQFF.

This clonotype has ten or more counts. The chain recombines TRBV3-1 with TRBJ2-3; TRBD2 aligns across 12 bases. The CDR3 contains 14 residues. CDR1 LGHDT and CDR2 YNNKEL come from the germline V gene (reference sequence). Trimming took 5 bases from V and 6 from J; bases not matched to a gene: 3. This chain's CDR3 is CASSYGLAGDTQYF. The CDR3 DNA follows: TGTGCCAGCAGCTACGGACTAGCGGGGGATACGCAGTATTTT.

This clonotype was seen ten or more times. The J gene is TRBJ2-1, the V gene TRBV7-2; 8 positions agree with TRBD2. Trimming took 3 bases from V and 3 from J; bases not matched to a gene: 7. The CDR3 runs 16 residues. CDR1 and CDR2 (germline): SGHTA, FQGNSA. CDR3 sequence reads: CASSFTSGAGYNEQFF. CDR3 coding DNA: TGTGCCAGCAGCTTCACTAGCGGAGCTGGCTACAATGAGCAGTTCTTC.

This clonotype was observed many times. This chain joins TRBV7-9 and TRBJ2-5; D gene ambiguous. Trimming removed 4 bases from V and 5 bases from J, with 8 bases in between. This CDR3 spans 12 amino acids. The germline CDR1 and CDR2 sequences are SEHNR and FQNEAQ (reference sequence). Here the CDR3 reads CASSSRWETQYF. As DNA, the CDR3 is TGTGCCAGCAGCTCGAGATGGGAGACCCAGTACTTC.

J is TRBJ1-5 and V is TRBV20-1; D might be TRBD1 (5 bases). The CDR3 extends over 14 amino acids. V was pared by 4 bases and J by 0 bases, with 10 bases between. CDR1 and CDR2 (germline): DFQATT, SNEGSKA (reference sequence). The CDR3 DNA follows: TGCAGTGCTATAAGACAGCGTAGCAATCAGCCCCAGCATTTT. Its translation: CSAIRQRSNQPQHF.

This clonotype was seen at least ten times. The chain links TRBV12-3 or TRBV12-4 to TRBJ1-2; 7 bases fit TRBD1. CDR3 length equals 14 residues. V was clipped by 4 bases and J by 4 bases; unmatched bases: 6. The CDR3 sequence: CASSSDRFPYGYTF. CDR3 sequence (DNA): TGTGCCAGCAGTTCGGACAGGTTCCCCTATGGCTACACCTTC.

This clonotype was counted only a few times. The V gene is TRBV9, the J gene TRBJ1-2, with D hard to call. This CDR3 has 17 amino acids. Looked up from germline, CDR1 is SGDLS and CDR2 is YYNGEE. Deletions cut 4 bases from V and 0 bases from J, with 19 bases between. The CDR3 region has the DNA TGTGCCAGCAGCTACCTCATGGATCCTCGAGCTAACTATGGCTACACCTTC. This translates into CASSYLMDPRANYGYTF.

The chain joins TRBV7-2 to TRBJ2-2, with D unresolved. V was shortened by 8 bases and J by 0 bases, with 7 bases between the two germline ends. The CDR3 has 13 residues. CDR1 SGHTA and CDR2 FQGNSA come from the germline V gene. The CDR3 protein is CASATSNTGELFF. CDR3 bases: TGTGCCAGCGCCACCTCGAACACCGGGGAGCTGTTTTTT.

This clonotype was seen more than once but under ten times. The gene calls are TRBV7-8 and TRBJ2-2; 10 bases match TRBD2. CDR3 length: 17 amino acids. Looked up from germline, CDR1 is SGHVS and CDR2 is FQNEAQ. The junction had 6 bases not matched to a gene; V was cut back by 5 bases and J by 0 bases. Written as DNA, the CDR3 is TGTGCCAGCAGCCTCATCCTAGCGGGGGCGAACACCGGGGAGCTGTTTTTT. As protein: CASSLILAGANTGELFF.

Many counts were recorded for this clonotype. The V call is TRBV7-6, the J call TRBJ1-2; weak D call: TRBD1 (6 bases). This CDR3 spans 13 amino acids. Per germline, CDR1 SGHVS and CDR2 FNYEAQ. V lost 2 bases and J lost 6, with 10 bases in between. CDR3 in DNA: TGTGCCAGCAGCTTATCAGGGGCCGATGGCTACACCTTC. The encoded protein is CASSLSGADGYTF.

The CDR3 nucleotides read TGCAGTGCTAGTAAGGGAGCGGGGGCCTACGAGCAGTACTTC. Translation: CSASKGAGAYEQYF. V gene TRBV20-1 combines with J gene TRBJ2-7, with 8 bases lining up with TRBD2. CDR3 length: 14 residues. The ends lost 3 bases at V and 2 bases at J; junction bases unmatched: 6. Germline CDR1 and CDR2: DFQATT and SNEGSKA (reference sequence).

This clonotype has only a few counts. V is TRBV28 and J is TRBJ2-7; 7 nucleotides match TRBD1. Germline V gene data show CDR1 as MDHEN and CDR2 as SYDVKM. This CDR3 has 13 residues. V lost 5 bases and J lost 3; bases outside the gene matches: 4. CDR3 sequence: CASSRRQGYEQYF. The CDR3 DNA follows: TGTGCCAGCAGTCGCCGACAGGGCTACGAGCAGTACTTC.

This clonotype was detected ten times or more. The gene calls are TRBV7-2 and TRBJ2-3; 10 bases map to TRBD2. Germline V gene lookup returns CDR1 SGHTA and CDR2 FQGNSA. Trimming took 2 bases from V and 1 from J; bases not matched to a gene: 3. The CDR3 length is 16 residues. The DNA for the CDR3 is TGTGCCAGCAGCTTACGCACTAGCGGGGGCACAGATACGCAGTATTTT. It translates to CASSLRTSGGTDTQYF.

This clonotype was counted many times. The chain joins TRBV7-2 to TRBJ2-3; TRBD2 might be the D (5 bases). The CDR3 totals 15 residues. The germline V gene has CDR1 SGHTA and CDR2 FQGNSA. With 2 bases removed from V and 1 base from J, the gap between germline ends came to 10 bases. CDR3 sequence reads: CASSLWLAGTDTQYF. The CDR3 nucleotides are TGTGCCAGCAGCTTATGGCTAGCAGGCACAGATACGCAGTATTTT.

This clonotype was counted many times. The rearrangement links TRBV5-1 to TRBJ2-7, with D possibly being TRBD2 (5 bases). Germline V gene data show CDR1 as SGHRS and CDR2 as YFSETQ. The CDR3 is 15 residues long. V lost 3 bases to trimming and J lost 0 bases, with 13 bases between them. The CDR3 reads CASSSLPGTSYEQYF. Written as DNA, the CDR3 is TGCGCCAGCAGCTCCCTACCGGGAACCTCCTACGAGCAGTACTTC.

This clonotype was counted ten times or more. V is TRBV29-1 and J is TRBJ1-4; 9 nucleotides line up with TRBD1. V was clipped by 6 bases and J by 3 bases; unmatched bases: 2. Per the germline V gene, CDR1 is SQVTM and CDR2 is ANQGSEA. The CDR3 totals 13 residues. The CDR3 loop is CSVGDRANEKLFF. CDR3 sequence (DNA): TGCAGCGTCGGGGACAGGGCTAATGAAAAACTGTTTTTT. The full variable domain, with the rest looked up from reference TRBV29-1 and TRBJ1-4, is SAVISQKPSRDICQRGTSLTIQCQVDSQVTMMFWYRQQPGQSLTLIATANQGSEATYESGFVIDKFPISRPNLTFSTLTVSNMSPEDSSIYLCSVGDRANEKLFFGSGTQLSVL.

At least ten counts were recorded for this clonotype. This rearrangement joins TRBV12-3 or TRBV12-4 to TRBJ1-1, with D perhaps TRBD1 (5 bases). CDR3 size: 14 residues. Trimming pared 2 bases from V and 5 bases from J, leaving 12 bases between. The CDR3 nucleotides are TGTGCCAGCAGTTTACGGGGGAGGAAAACTGAAGCTTTCTTT. Protein sequence: CASSLRGRKTEAFF.

This clonotype was detected ten times or more. This chain uses TRBV9 with TRBJ2-2; D is uncertain. V lost 0 bases to trimming and J lost 5 bases, with 11 bases between them. This CDR3 has 15 amino acids. Germline V gene sequence: CDR1 SGDLS, CDR2 YYNGEE. As DNA, the CDR3 is TGTGCCAGCAGCGTAGATCCGTTAGGAACCGGGGAGCTGTTTTTT. It codes for CASSVDPLGTGELFF. The variable domain in full, with the rest retrieved from reference TRBV9 and TRBJ2-2, is DSGVTQTPKHLITATGQRVTLRCSPRSGDLSVYWYQQSLDQGLQFLIQYYNGEERAKGNILERFSAQQFPDLHSELNLSSLELGDSALYFCASSVDPLGTGELFFGEGSRLTVL.

This clonotype was seen many times. This chain connects TRBV5-1 to TRBJ2-6; tentatively, D is TRBD1 (7 bases). Per germline, CDR1 SGHRS and CDR2 YFSETQ. This CDR3 has 19 amino acids. V was shortened by 4 bases and J by 0 bases, with 20 bases between the two germline ends. For the CDR3, the DNA is TGCGCCAGCAGCGGAGGGACAGATCCTTATCGCTCTGGGGCCAACGTCCTGACTTTC. This encodes CASSGGTDPYRSGANVLTF.

This clonotype was counted many times. The chain recombines TRBV12-3 or TRBV12-4 with TRBJ2-3; D possibly uses TRBD1 or TRBD2 (5 bases each). This CDR3 has 13 amino acids. V was cut by 6 bases and J by 7 bases, with 14 bases left in between. In nucleotides, the CDR3 is TGTGCCAGCAGGAATGCTGGGACCCATACGCAGTATTTT. This codes for CASRNAGTHTQYF.

This clonotype was seen repeatedly, ten times or more. The chain is built from TRBV29-1 and TRBJ2-5, with 7 bases that match TRBD2. J was trimmed by 5 bases and V by 3 bases; bases with no gene match: 6. The CDR3 has 13 residues. Germline V lookup: CDR1 SQVTM, CDR2 ANQGSEA. The CDR3 sequence: CSVEGGYMETQYF. CDR3 nucleotides: TGCAGCGTTGAGGGGGGGTACATGGAGACCCAGTACTTC.

This clonotype came up many times. The chain couples TRBV20-1 to TRBJ1-1; 8 bases fit TRBD1. Per germline, CDR1 DFQATT and CDR2 SNEGSKA (reference sequence). After removal of 4 bases from V and 7 bases from J, the junction contained 5 bases not matched to a gene. The CDR3 has 12 residues. CDR3 residues: CSATIGQGEAFF. DNA of the CDR3: TGCAGTGCTACAATCGGACAGGGTGAAGCTTTCTTT.

This clonotype appeared a few times. The chain joins TRBV18 to TRBJ2-7; TRBD1 matches at 9 bases. Per the germline V gene, CDR1 is KGHSH and CDR2 is LQKENI. The V segment lost 1 base and the J segment 0 bases; nucleotides outside the gene matches: 7. There are 17 residues in the CDR3. The CDR3 DNA reads TGTGCCAGCTCACCACGTCGGACAGGGGATCACTCCTACGAGCAGTACTTC. As protein: CASSPRRTGDHSYEQYF.

In its sample, this clonotype was seen many times. The chain is built from TRBV4-2 and TRBJ2-7; 7 nucleotides line up with TRBD2. The CDR3 is 15 residues long. Germline trimming cut 0 bases from V and 2 bases from J; bases unmatched to any gene: 4. Looked up from germline, CDR1 is LGHNA and CDR2 is YNFKEQ. DNA of the CDR3: TGTGCCAGCAGCCAAGATGGCGGGGGACCCTACGAGCAGTACTTC. Its protein is CASSQDGGGPYEQYF.

This clonotype was seen repeatedly, ten times or more. The chain employs TRBV6-5 and TRBJ1-2; maybe TRBD1 (5 bases). This CDR3 region has 14 residues. Trimming left V 2 bases short and J 6 bases short, with 13 bases between. Germline assignment: CDR1 MNHEY and CDR2 SVGAGI. CDR3: CASSYRDSSDGYTF. The CDR3, as DNA: TGTGCCAGCAGTTACAGGGACTCCTCGGATGGCTACACCTTC.

V is TRBV6-2 or TRBV6-3 and J is TRBJ1-5; 9 bases align to TRBD1. The CDR3 runs 14 residues. Unmatched junction bases numbered 8, after V lost 10 bases and J lost 4 bases. Germline assignment: CDR1 MNHEY and CDR2 SVGEGT. The CDR3 nucleotides read TGTGCCACTGGACAGGGGTCGACGAATCAGCCCCAGCATTTT. Amino acid sequence: CATGQGSTNQPQHF.

The table lists this clonotype with many counts. The chain uses TRBV20-1 and TRBJ2-7, with D maybe TRBD1 (6 bases). Germline V lookup: CDR1 DFQATT, CDR2 SNEGSKA (reference sequence). The CDR3 has 14 residues. V was pared by 4 bases and J by 1 base, with 14 bases between. CDR3 amino acids: CSATRDTWSYEQYF. In DNA form, the CDR3 reads TGCAGTGCTACCCGGGACACCTGGTCCTACGAGCAGTACTTC.